This T cell receptor (beta chain) was identified in a study of shared clonotypes between healthy human individuals. TCRdb's copy holds only in-frame clones and misses some; the assay was immunoSEQ multiplex PCR. The sample consists of millions of clones, 90% to 95% of them appearing once. The study, taken as a whole, reports: The study drew on few donors, limiting represented genetic and exposure-history diversity. Among donors, the sharing of clonotypes was expected to be influenced by sequencing depth.

Deletions cut 6 bases from V and 4 bases from J, with 10 bases between. Germline V gene sequence: CDR1 SEHNR, CDR2 FQNEAQ (reference sequence). The CDR3 length is 12 residues. A word on this clone: What it binds is not known.

The chain uses TRBV7-9 and TRBJ2-7, with D hard to call. The clonotype comes from a man between 18 and 35 years old in good health. Sequenced input: naive CD4+ T cells sorted from blood. Subset defined: CD45RA+ positively selected. The CDR3 here is CASSQSHYEQYF. CDR3 nucleotide sequence: TGTGCCAGCAGTCAGAGTCATTACGAGCAGTACTTC.